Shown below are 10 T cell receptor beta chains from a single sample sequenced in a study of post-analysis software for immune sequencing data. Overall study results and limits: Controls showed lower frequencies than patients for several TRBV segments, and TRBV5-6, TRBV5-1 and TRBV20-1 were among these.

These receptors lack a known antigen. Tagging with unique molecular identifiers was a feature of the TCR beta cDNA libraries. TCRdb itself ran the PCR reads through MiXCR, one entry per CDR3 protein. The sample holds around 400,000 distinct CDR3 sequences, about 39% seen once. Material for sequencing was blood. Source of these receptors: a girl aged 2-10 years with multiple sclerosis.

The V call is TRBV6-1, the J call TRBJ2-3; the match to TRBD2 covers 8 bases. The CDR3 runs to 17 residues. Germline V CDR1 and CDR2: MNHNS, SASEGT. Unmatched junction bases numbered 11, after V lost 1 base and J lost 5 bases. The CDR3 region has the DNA TGTGCCAGCAGTGAAGGCCCCCCCGGGGGGGCCGGAGATACGCAGTATTTT. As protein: CASSEGPPGGAGDTQYF.

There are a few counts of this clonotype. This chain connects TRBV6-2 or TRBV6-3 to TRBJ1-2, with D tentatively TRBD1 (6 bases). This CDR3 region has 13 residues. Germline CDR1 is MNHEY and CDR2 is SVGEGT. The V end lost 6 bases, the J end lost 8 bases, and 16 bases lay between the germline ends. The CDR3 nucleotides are TGTGCCAGCAGGAAGGACAGCACGGGCGGCTACACCTTC. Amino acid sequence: CASRKDSTGGYTF.

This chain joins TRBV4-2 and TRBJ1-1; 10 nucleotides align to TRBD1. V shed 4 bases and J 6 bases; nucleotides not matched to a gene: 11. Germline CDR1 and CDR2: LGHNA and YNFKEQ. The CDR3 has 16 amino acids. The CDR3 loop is CASSPPNQGQGAEAFF. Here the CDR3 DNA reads TGTGCCAGCAGCCCACCAAATCAAGGACAGGGGGCTGAAGCTTTCTTT.

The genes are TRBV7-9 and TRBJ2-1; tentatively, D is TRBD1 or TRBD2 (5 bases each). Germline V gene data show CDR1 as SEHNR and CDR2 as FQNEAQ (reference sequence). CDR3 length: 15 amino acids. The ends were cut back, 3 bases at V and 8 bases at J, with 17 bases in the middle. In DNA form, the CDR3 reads TGTGCCAGCAGCTTTGGACAACTAGAGATCGATGAGCAGTTCTTC. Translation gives CASSFGQLEIDEQFF.

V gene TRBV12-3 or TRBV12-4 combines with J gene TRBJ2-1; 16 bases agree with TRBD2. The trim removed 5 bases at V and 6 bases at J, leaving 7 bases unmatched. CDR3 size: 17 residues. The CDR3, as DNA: TGTGCCAGCAGTCCAGGGACTAGCGGGAGGGTCTGCAATGAGCAGTTCTTC. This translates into CASSPGTSGRVCNEQFF.

Here the CDR3 reads CASSYWDRDNSPLHF. The CDR3 region has the DNA TGTGCCAGCAGTTACTGGGACAGGGATAATTCACCCCTCCACTTT. J is TRBJ1-6 and V is TRBV6-5; 9 bases line up with TRBD1. This CDR3 spans 15 amino acids. Per germline, CDR1 MNHEY and CDR2 SVGAGI. The V and J ends lost 1 base and 5 bases, in that order; junction bases with no gene match: 0.

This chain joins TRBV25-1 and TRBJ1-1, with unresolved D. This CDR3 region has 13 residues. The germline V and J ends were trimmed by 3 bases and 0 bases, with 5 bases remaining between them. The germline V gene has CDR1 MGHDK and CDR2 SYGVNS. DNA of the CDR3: TGTGCCAGCAGTGAGTATATGAACACTGAAGCTTTCTTT. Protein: CASSEYMNTEAFF. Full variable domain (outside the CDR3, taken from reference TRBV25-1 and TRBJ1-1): EADIYQTPRYLVIGTGKKITLECSQTMGHDKMYWYQQDPGMELHLIHYSYGVNSTEKGDLSSESTVSRIRTEHFPLTLESARPSHTSQYLCASSEYMNTEAFFGQGTRLTVV.

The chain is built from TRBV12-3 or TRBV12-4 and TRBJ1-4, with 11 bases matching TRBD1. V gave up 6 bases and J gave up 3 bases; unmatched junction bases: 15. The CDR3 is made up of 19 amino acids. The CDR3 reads CASSQLPPGQGGPNEKLFF. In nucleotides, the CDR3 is TGTGCCAGCAGCCAATTACCTCCGGGACAGGGGGGACCTAATGAAAAACTGTTTTTT.

The CDR3 region is CASSEYREDSLNVLSGNTIYF. CDR3 DNA sequence: TGTGCCAGCAGTGAATATCGAGAGGACAGCCTCAACGTCCTCTCTGGAAACACCATATATTTT. The chain combines TRBV25-1 with TRBJ1-3; D may be TRBD1 (6 bases). The CDR3 length is 21 residues. The germline V gene has CDR1 MGHDK and CDR2 SYGVNS. V dropped 0 bases and J dropped 0 bases, with 24 bases sitting between them.

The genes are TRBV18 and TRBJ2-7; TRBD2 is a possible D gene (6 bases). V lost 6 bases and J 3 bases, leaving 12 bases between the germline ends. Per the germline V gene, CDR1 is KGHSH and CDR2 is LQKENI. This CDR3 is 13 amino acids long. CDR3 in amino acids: CASSAGGGYEQYF. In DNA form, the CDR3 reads TGTGCCAGCTCGGCCGGGGGTGGCTACGAGCAGTACTTC.